The 28 T cell receptor beta chains given below trace back to one sample, sequenced in a study of beta chain features in type 1 diabetes. Whole-study findings and limits: In every one of the four CD4+ subsets, TCRB CDR3s were moderately but significantly shorter in Type 1 diabetes patients.

Expressed TCRB transcripts got sequenced, as all isolated RNA was reverse transcribed. Assay: immunoSEQ multiplex PCR; the TCRdb copy retains only in-frame clones and omits some. The sample holds around 250,000 clones; around 14% are singletons and the top ten take roughly 0.019%. These receptors have no identified antigens. Specimen: naive CD4+ T cells from blood. These receptors were taken from a young man with type 1 diabetes.

In its sample, this clone was seen a few times. The chain is built from TRBV5-1 and TRBJ2-5; 11 nucleotides match TRBD2. CDR3 length: 16 residues. V shed 3 bases, J shed 1 base, and the junction held 5 bases outside the gene matches. Germline V gives CDR1 SGHRS, CDR2 YFSETQ. In DNA, the CDR3 is TGCGCCAGCAGCTATGGGACTAGCGGAACCCAAGAGACCCAGTACTTC. Encoded protein: CASSYGTSGTQETQYF.

This rearrangement joins TRBV7-2 to TRBJ1-5; possible D gene TRBD1, 5 bases. V gave up 2 bases and J gave up 7 bases, with 15 bases separating them. The CDR3 is made up of 15 amino acids. The germline V gene encodes CDR1 SGHTA and CDR2 FQGNSA. In DNA form, the CDR3 reads TGTGCCAGCAGCTTACAAGCGGGGCTAGAGCAGCCCCAGCATTTT. Translated, it gives CASSLQAGLEQPQHF.

The chain is built from TRBV7-2 and TRBJ2-2; perhaps TRBD1 as D (5 bases). The CDR3 length is 14 residues. Germline V gene data show CDR1 as SGHTA and CDR2 as FQGNSA. Trimming took off 6 bases at V and 5 bases at J, with 13 bases between the two ends. CDR3 in amino acids: CASSFQGVTGELFF. For the CDR3, the DNA is TGTGCCAGCAGTTTTCAAGGGGTAACCGGGGAGCTGTTTTTT. Filled out from reference TRBV7-2 and TRBJ2-2, the complete variable domain reads GAGVSQSPSNKVTEKGKDVELRCDPISGHTALYWYRQSLGQGLEFLIYFQGNSAPDKSGLPSDRFSAERTGGSVSTLTIQRTQQEDSAVYLCASSFQGVTGELFFGEGSRLTVL.

This clone was counted between two and nine times. For the CDR3, the DNA is TGTGCCAGCAGGTCGGTGGGGGGGTGGAATCCCCTCCACTTT. This translates into CASRSVGGWNPLHF. This chain uses TRBV7-2 with TRBJ1-6, with D possibly matching TRBD1 (5 bases). Germline V gives CDR1 SGHTA, CDR2 FQGNSA. V lost 6 bases and J lost 13, with 19 bases in between. This CDR3 contains 14 residues.

This clone showed up just a few times. The chain has TRBV7-9 and TRBJ1-2, with 9 bases aligning to TRBD1. The CDR3 spans 15 residues. Germline values: CDR1 SEHNR, CDR2 FQNEAQ (reference sequence). V lost 5 bases, J lost 4 bases, and 8 bases stayed unmatched. CDR3 nucleotide sequence: TGTGCCAGCAGCGCGACCGGGACAGGGATCTATGGCTACACCTTC. It is translated as CASSATGTGIYGYTF. Full variable domain (remainder filled in from reference TRBV7-9 and TRBJ1-2): DTGVSQNPRHKITKRGQNVTFRCDPISEHNRLYWYRQTLGQGPEFLTYFQNEAQLEKSRLLSDRFSAERPKGSFSTLEIQRTEQGDSAMYLCASSATGTGIYGYTFGSGTRLTVV.

A few counts support this clone. The chain joins TRBV11-3 to TRBJ2-3; D is perhaps TRBD1 (5 bases). The CDR3 loop spans 15 amino acids. Trimming removed 4 bases from V and 2 bases from J, with 13 bases in between. The germline V gene has CDR1 SGHNT and CDR2 YENEEA. The CDR3 spells CASSSRVGVTDTQYF. DNA of the CDR3: TGTGCCAGCAGCTCCAGGGTTGGTGTCACAGATACGCAGTATTTT.

This clone was seen only a few times. The J gene is TRBJ1-6, the V gene TRBV10-3; D possibly corresponds to TRBD1 (5 bases). Germline CDR1 is ENHRY and CDR2 is SYGVKD. V shed 3 bases and J shed 7 bases, with 10 bases lying between them. The CDR3 is 14 amino acids. CDR3 sequence (DNA): TGTGCCATCAGTGACGGGGGGGGAAATTCACCCCTCCACTTT. Its translation: CAISDGGGNSPLHF.

The V call is TRBV5-1, the J call TRBJ2-7; 7 bases are a match to TRBD1. Looked up from germline, CDR1 is SGHRS and CDR2 is YFSETQ. CDR3 length equals 15 residues. V shed 3 bases and J 6 bases; nucleotides not matched to a gene: 12. CDR3 DNA sequence: TGCGCCAGCAGCTCCCGGACAGGACGAAGGGGCGAGCAGTACTTC. This sequence encodes CASSSRTGRRGEQYF.

There are a few counts of this clone. The CDR3: CSVVVPGELFF. For the CDR3, the DNA is TGCAGCGTTGTCGTTCCCGGGGAGCTGTTTTTT. The chain has TRBV29-1 and TRBJ2-2, with no clear D. The V end lost 4 bases, the J end lost 6 bases, and 6 bases lay between the germline ends. The CDR3 contains 11 residues. Looked up from germline, CDR1 is SQVTM and CDR2 is ANQGSEA.

The chain has TRBV5-1 and TRBJ2-5; 8 nucleotides agree with TRBD1. The CDR3 sequence is 14 residues long. The ends lost 4 bases at V and 5 bases at J; junction bases unmatched: 7. Germline loops: CDR1 SGHRS, CDR2 YFSETQ. The CDR3 reads CASSMGQVGETQYF. Written as DNA, the CDR3 is TGCGCCAGCAGCATGGGACAGGTCGGGGAGACCCAGTACTTC.

This chain links TRBV6-5 with TRBJ2-7, with a tentative D call TRBD1 (6 bases). V gave up 0 bases and J gave up 0 bases, with 9 bases separating them. This CDR3 is built from 15 residues. CDR1 and CDR2 (germline): MNHEY, SVGAGI. CDR3 nucleotides: TGTGCCAGCAGTTACTCCAGGGGTCTCTCCTACGAGCAGTACTTC. This translates into CASSYSRGLSYEQYF.

V gene TRBV6-5 combines with J gene TRBJ2-1; 11 bases fit TRBD2. This CDR3 contains 15 residues. CDR1 is MNHEY, CDR2 SVGAGI, per germline. J was trimmed by 5 bases and V by 6 bases; bases with no gene match: 6. For the CDR3, the DNA is TGTGCCAGCAGCCTAGCGGGGGGACCTGACAATGAGCAGTTCTTC. It encodes CASSLAGGPDNEQFF.

The rearrangement uses TRBV5-6 and TRBJ2-2; tentative D call: TRBD1 (5 bases). Germline assignment: CDR1 SGHDT and CDR2 YYEEEE. There are 15 residues in the CDR3. With 0 bases removed from V and 4 bases from J, the gap between germline ends came to 10 bases. Written as DNA, the CDR3 is TGTGCCAGCAGCTTGGGACAGAAGACCACCGGGGAGCTGTTTTTT. It is translated as CASSLGQKTTGELFF.

This clone has just a few counts. The V and J genes are TRBV5-4 and TRBJ2-7; the D is unclear. The CDR3 length is 15 residues. The V end lost 2 bases, the J end lost 2 bases, and 14 bases lay between the germline ends. Per the germline V gene, CDR1 is SGHNT and CDR2 is YYREEE (reference sequence). The DNA of the CDR3 is TGTGCCAGCAGCTTCTCCGTCGGTGAAGCCTACGAGCAGTACTTC. Protein sequence: CASSFSVGEAYEQYF.

This rearrangement joins TRBV7-2 to TRBJ2-2; 8 bases align to TRBD2. Germline V gene lookup returns CDR1 SGHTA and CDR2 FQGNSA. This CDR3 spans 16 amino acids. Trimming at V came to 0 bases and at J to 3 bases, leaving 3 bases not matched to a gene. The CDR3 DNA reads TGTGCCAGCAGCTTAGCTGGGACTAGTCACACCGGGGAGCTGTTTTTT. It codes for CASSLAGTSHTGELFF.

This chain connects TRBV19 to TRBJ2-7, with TRBD1 identical over 10 bases. There are 16 residues in the CDR3. V trimming: 0 bases; J trimming: 4 bases; junction bases outside the gene matches: 6. Germline values: CDR1 LNHDA, CDR2 SQIVND (reference sequence). The CDR3 sequence: CASSIEGQGMPYEQYF. DNA for the CDR3: TGTGCCAGTAGTATAGAGGGACAGGGGATGCCGTACGAGCAGTACTTC.

This clone has more than one count but fewer than ten. This sequence joins TRBV2 and TRBJ2-7, with 7 nucleotides matching TRBD2. V was pared by 7 bases and J by 3 bases, with 12 bases of the junction left unmatched. The CDR3 has 15 amino acids. Germline V gene sequence: CDR1 SNHLY, CDR2 FYNNEI. The CDR3, as DNA: TGTGCCAGCAATCGACTAGCTGGGGGGGACTACGAGCAGTACTTC. Encoded protein: CASNRLAGGDYEQYF.

This clone came up a few times. The rearrangement joins TRBV19 to TRBJ2-5, with 7 positions matching TRBD1. The length of the CDR3 is 13 residues. Germline V gene sequence: CDR1 LNHDA, CDR2 SQIVND (reference sequence). The V and J ends lost 4 bases and 2 bases, in that order; junction bases with no gene match: 1. The CDR3 here is CASSKGAQETQYF. CDR3 DNA sequence: TGTGCCAGTAGTAAGGGGGCTCAAGAGACCCAGTACTTC.

There are a few counts of this clone. This chain uses TRBV19 with TRBJ1-1, with 8 nucleotides matching TRBD1. Trimming at V came to 6 bases and at J to 2 bases, leaving 5 bases not matched to a gene. Germline loops: CDR1 LNHDA, CDR2 SQIVND (reference sequence). This CDR3 region has 14 residues. The CDR3 region has the DNA TGTGCCAGTAGCCGGACAGGGCATAACACTGAAGCTTTCTTT. It encodes CASSRTGHNTEAFF. The complete variable domain, with remaining parts taken from reference TRBV19 and TRBJ1-1, reads DGGITQSPKYLFRKEGQNVTLSCEQNLNHDAMYWYRQDPGQGLRLIYYSQIVNDFQKGDIAEGYSVSREKKESFPLTVTSAQKNPTAFYLCASSRTGHNTEAFFGQGTRLTVV.

This clone was counted once. The chain employs TRBV19 and TRBJ1-5, with D perhaps TRBD1 (5 bases). V lost 5 bases and J 6 bases, leaving 17 bases between the germline ends. CDR1 and CDR2 (germline): LNHDA, SQIVND (reference sequence). The CDR3 is 15 amino acids. CDR3 protein: CASSPPGGRVQPQHF. The DNA of the CDR3 is TGTGCCAGTAGTCCCCCGGGGGGAAGGGTTCAGCCCCAGCATTTT. The entire variable domain, with the rest obtained from reference TRBV19 and TRBJ1-5, is as follows: DGGITQSPKYLFRKEGQNVTLSCEQNLNHDAMYWYRQDPGQGLRLIYYSQIVNDFQKGDIAEGYSVSREKKESFPLTVTSAQKNPTAFYLCASSPPGGRVQPQHFGDGTRLSIL.

This clone has a handful of counts. The chain links TRBV30 to TRBJ2-3; 12 bases are shared with TRBD2. The CDR3 contains 13 residues. Germline V CDR1 and CDR2: GTSNPN, SVGIG (reference sequence). V shed 5 bases, J shed 7 bases, and the junction held 4 bases outside the gene matches. This CDR3 reads CAWASGGGYTQYF. The DNA of the CDR3 is TGTGCCTGGGCTAGCGGGGGGGGGTATACGCAGTATTTT.

This clone showed up just a few times. This rearrangement joins TRBV6-1 to TRBJ2-1; 9 positions agree with TRBD2. The CDR3 runs 14 residues. CDR1 and CDR2 from the germline V gene are MNHNS and SASEGT. With 7 bases clipped from V and 4 bases from J, the junction kept 5 bases outside the gene matches. In DNA form, the CDR3 reads TGTGCCAGCAAGTCTAGCGGGGCTTACAATGAGCAGTTCTTC. Translating it yields CASKSSGAYNEQFF.

The rearrangement links TRBV5-6 to TRBJ2-7; a possible D gene is TRBD1 (6 bases). The CDR3 consists of 17 residues. Trimming took off 0 bases at V and 5 bases at J, with 21 bases between the two ends. Germline values: CDR1 SGHDT, CDR2 YYEEEE. In DNA form, the CDR3 reads TGTGCCAGCAGCTTGGACTATTCAGGGGCTGGAGACCACGAGCAGTACTTC. This translates into CASSLDYSGAGDHEQYF.

This sequence joins TRBV6-1 and TRBJ2-5; weak D call: TRBD1 (5 bases). V dropped 8 bases and J dropped 1 base, with 11 bases sitting between them. CDR1 and CDR2 (germline): MNHNS, SASEGT. The CDR3 totals 13 residues. As DNA, the CDR3 is TGTGCCAGCGGGGAAAGGGGCCAAGAGACCCAGTACTTC. It specifies CASGERGQETQYF.

The genes are TRBV7-2 and TRBJ2-3; no firm D call. In germline, CDR1 is SGHTA, CDR2 FQGNSA. Trimming took 2 bases from V and 0 from J, leaving 6 bases between them. This CDR3 has 14 residues. In DNA form, the CDR3 reads TGTGCCAGCAGCTTAATCCAAAGCACAGATACGCAGTATTTT. Its protein product is CASSLIQSTDTQYF.

This clone was observed a handful of times. This chain uses TRBV30 with TRBJ2-7; the match to TRBD1 covers 11 bases. Germline V CDR1 and CDR2: GTSNPN, SVGIG (reference sequence). V lost 5 bases and J lost 2; bases outside the gene matches: 5. The CDR3 has 14 residues. In DNA, the CDR3 is TGTGCCTGGGGGCCGGGACAGGGGGCCTACGAGCAGTACTTC. This gives the protein CAWGPGQGAYEQYF.

This clone was seen more than once but under ten times. The chain has TRBV11-2 and TRBJ2-1, with 7 bases aligning to TRBD1. The CDR3 is 14 residues long. V lost 5 bases, J lost 4 bases, and 5 bases stayed unmatched. Germline V gives CDR1 SGHAT, CDR2 FQNNGV. The CDR3 protein is CASSPGQTYNEQFF. CDR3 bases: TGTGCCAGCAGCCCGGGACAGACTTACAATGAGCAGTTCTTC.

The chain combines TRBV19 with TRBJ1-2; D possibly corresponds to TRBD1 (6 bases). Trimming left V 7 bases short and J 0 bases short, with 18 bases between. This CDR3 is built from 16 residues. The germline gives CDR1 LNHDA, CDR2 SQIVND (reference sequence). CDR3 sequence reads: CASKSLGAIANYGYTF. The CDR3 bases are TGTGCCAGTAAAAGTCTGGGGGCGATAGCTAACTATGGCTACACCTTC. The full variable domain, rest sourced from reference TRBV19 and TRBJ1-2, is DGGITQSPKYLFRKEGQNVTLSCEQNLNHDAMYWYRQDPGQGLRLIYYSQIVNDFQKGDIAEGYSVSREKKESFPLTVTSAQKNPTAFYLCASKSLGAIANYGYTFGSGTRLTVV.